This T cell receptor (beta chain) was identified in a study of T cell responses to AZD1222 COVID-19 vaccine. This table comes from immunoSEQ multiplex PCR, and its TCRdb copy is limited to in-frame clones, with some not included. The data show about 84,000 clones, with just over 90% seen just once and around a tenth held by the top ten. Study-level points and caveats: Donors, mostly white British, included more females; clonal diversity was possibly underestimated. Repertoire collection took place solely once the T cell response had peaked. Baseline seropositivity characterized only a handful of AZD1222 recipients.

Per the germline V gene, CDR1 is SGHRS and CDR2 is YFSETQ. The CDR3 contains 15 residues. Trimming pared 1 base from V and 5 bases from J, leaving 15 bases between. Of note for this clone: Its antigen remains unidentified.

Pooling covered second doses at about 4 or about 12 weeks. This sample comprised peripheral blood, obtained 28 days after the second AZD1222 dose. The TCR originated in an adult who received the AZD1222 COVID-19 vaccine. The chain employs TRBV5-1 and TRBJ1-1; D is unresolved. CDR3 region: CASSLTAARGTEAFF. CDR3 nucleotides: TGCGCCAGCAGCTTGACCGCGGCCAGAGGGACTGAAGCTTTCTTT.